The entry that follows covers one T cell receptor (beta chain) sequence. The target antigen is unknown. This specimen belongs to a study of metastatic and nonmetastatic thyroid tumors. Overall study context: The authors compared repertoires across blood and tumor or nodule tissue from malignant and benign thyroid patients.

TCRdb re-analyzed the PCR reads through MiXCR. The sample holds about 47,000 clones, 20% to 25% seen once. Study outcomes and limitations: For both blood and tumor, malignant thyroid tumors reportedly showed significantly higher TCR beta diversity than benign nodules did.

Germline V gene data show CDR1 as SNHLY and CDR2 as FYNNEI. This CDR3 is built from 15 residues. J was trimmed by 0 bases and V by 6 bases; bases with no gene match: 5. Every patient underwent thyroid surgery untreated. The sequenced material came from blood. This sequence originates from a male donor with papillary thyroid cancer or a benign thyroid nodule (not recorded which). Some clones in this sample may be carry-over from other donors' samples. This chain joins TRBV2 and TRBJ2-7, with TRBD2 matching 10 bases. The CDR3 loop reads CASRTSGCFSYEQYF. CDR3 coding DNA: TGTGCCAGCAGGACTAGCGGGTGCTTCTCCTACGAGCAGTACTTC.